These 31 T cell receptor beta chains were sequenced from one sample in a study of vaccination and CD4 T cells after COVID-19. These receptors' targets are unknown. Treatment specified: roughly 10-day PBMC culture with coronavirus spike peptide pools or control peptides (ViraFEST assay). With the Oncomine TCR Beta short-read assay, DNA from cultured CD4+ T cells was sequenced. TCRdb independently ran MiXCR on the PCR reads; one entry per CDR3 protein. The sample lists about 21,000 distinct CDR3 sequences, 40% to 45% seen once, with about 25% in the top ten. Sequencing was performed on CD4+ T cells from blood, cultured in vitro, taken before SARS-CoV-2 vaccination. Every receptor here comes from a human donor who received a COVID-19 vaccine.

The rearrangement links TRBV5-5 to TRBJ1-2; weak D call: TRBD1 (5 bases). V lost 7 bases and J lost 2, with 15 bases in between. This CDR3 contains 14 residues. Per the germline V gene, CDR1 is SGHKS and CDR2 is YYEKEE (reference sequence). DNA of the CDR3: TGTGCCAGCTATACAGGAGGGCGGAACTATGGCTACACCTTC. This gives the protein CASYTGGRNYGYTF.

V gene TRBV25-1 combines with J gene TRBJ1-2; 10 nucleotides match TRBD1. Trimming removed 5 bases from V and 8 bases from J; junction bases left unmatched: 11. CDR3 size: 15 residues. Germline V lookup: CDR1 MGHDK, CDR2 SYGVNS. The CDR3 here is CASSPHGPGQGGYTF. CDR3 nucleotides: TGTGCCAGCAGTCCTCATGGACCGGGACAGGGGGGCTACACCTTC.

The V gene is TRBV15, the J gene TRBJ2-2, with D possibly matching TRBD1 (6 bases). Germline V gene data show CDR1 as LNHNV and CDR2 as YYDKDF (reference sequence). The CDR3 consists of 16 residues. Trimming shortened V by 0 bases and J by 6 bases, and 14 bases separated the two germline ends. CDR3 protein: CATSRDRGIRAGELFF. CDR3 bases: TGTGCCACCAGCAGAGATAGGGGGATAAGAGCCGGGGAGCTGTTTTTT.

J is TRBJ2-3 and V is TRBV9; a weak D match, TRBD2 (5 bases). There are 15 residues in the CDR3. Germline values: CDR1 SGDLS, CDR2 YYNGEE. V lost 2 bases, J lost 1 base, and 11 bases lay in between. The DNA of the CDR3 is TGTGCCAGCAGCGTCCTAGGGAGCGGCACAGATACGCAGTATTTT. This gives the protein CASSVLGSGTDTQYF.

The V call is TRBV5-1, the J call TRBJ1-2; D not resolved. V was trimmed by 4 bases and J by 7 bases, leaving 17 bases between them. This CDR3 has 14 residues. Germline-derived CDR1 and CDR2 are SGHRS and YFSETQ. The DNA of the CDR3 is TGCGCCAGCAGCCACCTTCCCGATCGGGGTGGCTACACCTTC. Translation: CASSHLPDRGGYTF.

This clonotype was counted only a few times. The rearrangement links TRBV6-1 to TRBJ1-2; no clear D. This CDR3 is built from 17 residues. V gave up 4 bases and J gave up 2 bases, with 20 bases separating them. Germline loops: CDR1 MNHNS, CDR2 SASEGT. The CDR3 reads CASSAIYQDHKNYGYTF. CDR3 coding DNA: TGTGCCAGCAGTGCCATATACCAAGACCACAAAAACTATGGCTACACCTTC.

DNA of the CDR3: TGTGCCAGCAGAACTCGGACAGGCGGGGAAAAACTGTTTTTT. This encodes CASRTRTGGEKLFF. The chain couples TRBV6-2 or TRBV6-3 to TRBJ1-4, with 7 bases identical to TRBD1. The trim removed 6 bases at V and 8 bases at J, leaving 9 bases unmatched. Germline CDR1 reads MNHEY; CDR2 reads SVGEGT. This CDR3 spans 14 amino acids.

The gene calls are TRBV7-9 and TRBJ2-5; the D is unclear. Germline CDR1 SEHNR, CDR2 FQNEAQ (reference sequence). The CDR3 is made up of 13 amino acids. V dropped 4 bases and J dropped 7 bases, with 13 bases sitting between them. The CDR3 here is CASSSGHVGTQYF. DNA for the CDR3: TGTGCCAGCAGCTCAGGCCATGTGGGGACCCAGTACTTC.

This clonotype was seen only a few times. The chain couples TRBV6-1 to TRBJ1-1; perhaps TRBD1 as D (6 bases). Germline assignment: CDR1 MNHNS and CDR2 SASEGT. Deletions cut 4 bases from V and 0 bases from J, with 15 bases between. CDR3 size: 16 residues. The CDR3 bases are TGTGCCAGCAGTGCACCGGGGGGCCGGATGAACACTGAAGCTTTCTTT. This gives the protein CASSAPGGRMNTEAFF.

The rearrangement joins TRBV30 to TRBJ1-1; 10 bases agree with TRBD1. After removal of 3 bases from V and 3 bases from J, the junction contained 4 bases not matched to a gene. This CDR3 has 14 residues. Germline-derived CDR1 and CDR2 are GTSNPN and SVGIG (reference sequence). CDR3 bases: TGTGCCTGGAGGCGGGGACAGGGGCACACTGAAGCTTTCTTT. Its translation: CAWRRGQGHTEAFF. Together with reference TRBV30 and TRBJ1-1, the CDR3 gives the full variable domain: SQTIHQWPATLVQPVGSPLSLECTVEGTSNPNLYWYRQAAGRGLQLLFYSVGIGQISSEVPQNLSASRPQDRQFILSSKKLLLSDSGFYLCAWRRGQGHTEAFFGQGTRLTVV.

This chain uses TRBV20-1 with TRBJ2-7; TRBD1 is a possible D gene (5 bases). Germline V lookup: CDR1 DFQATT, CDR2 SNEGSKA (reference sequence). The CDR3 extends over 13 amino acids. V lost 6 bases, J lost 0 bases, and 12 bases lay in between. CDR3 bases: TGCAGTGCCGGTGACAGAAGCTCCTACGAGCAGTACTTC. Protein product: CSAGDRSSYEQYF.

The genes are TRBV24-1 and TRBJ1-5, with TRBD1 matching 9 bases. This CDR3 spans 15 amino acids. CDR1 is KGHDR, CDR2 SFDVKD, per germline. V lost 4 bases, J lost 7 bases, and 7 bases stayed unmatched. The CDR3 protein is CATSDPGQGEQPQHF. In DNA, the CDR3 is TGTGCCACCAGTGACCCGGGACAGGGTGAGCAGCCCCAGCATTTT.

This clonotype was observed a few times. The chain recombines TRBV30 with TRBJ2-5; the D gene is possibly TRBD1 (5 bases). Germline V gene lookup returns CDR1 GTSNPN and CDR2 SVGIG (reference sequence). This CDR3 has 15 amino acids. V gave up 1 base and J gave up 2 bases, with 14 bases separating them. The CDR3 is CAWSGIWTNQETQYF. Here the CDR3 DNA reads TGTGCCTGGAGTGGGATATGGACAAATCAAGAGACCCAGTACTTC. Filled out from reference TRBV30 and TRBJ2-5, the complete variable domain reads SQTIHQWPATLVQPVGSPLSLECTVEGTSNPNLYWYRQAAGRGLQLLFYSVGIGQISSEVPQNLSASRPQDRQFILSSKKLLLSDSGFYLCAWSGIWTNQETQYFGPGTRLLVL.

The sample holds a few counts of this clonotype. The genes are TRBV29-1 and TRBJ1-2; a weak D match, TRBD1 (5 bases). The germline CDR1 and CDR2 sequences are SQVTM and ANQGSEA. Trimming left V 0 bases short and J 4 bases short, with 12 bases between. The CDR3 is made up of 14 amino acids. The CDR3 DNA is TGCAGCGTTGAAGATCGCGAGGGGACCTATGGCTACACCTTC. Its protein product is CSVEDREGTYGYTF.

The chain carries TRBV5-1 and TRBJ1-1; D is unclear. Trimming cost V 4 bases and J 0 bases, with 10 bases left between them. CDR3 length: 14 amino acids. Germline assignment: CDR1 SGHRS and CDR2 YFSETQ. CDR3 amino acids: CASSLSTVNTEAFF. The DNA for the CDR3 is TGCGCCAGCAGCCTGTCGACCGTGAACACTGAAGCTTTCTTT. The entire variable domain, with the rest obtained from reference TRBV5-1 and TRBJ1-1, is as follows: KAGVTQTPRYLIKTRGQQVTLSCSPISGHRSVSWYQQTPGQGLQFLFEYFSETQRNKGNFPGRFSGRQFSNSRSEMNVSTLELGDSALYLCASSLSTVNTEAFFGQGTRLTVV.

The chain employs TRBV2 and TRBJ1-1; D gene unclear. The V end lost 0 bases, the J end lost 6 bases, and 5 bases lay between the germline ends. The CDR3 totals 12 residues. The V gene's germline CDR1 is SNHLY and CDR2 FYNNEI. As DNA, the CDR3 is TGTGCCAGCAGTGAAGCAAACCCTGAAGCTTTCTTT. It is translated as CASSEANPEAFF.

The J gene is TRBJ2-3, the V gene TRBV20-1; 8 bases are shared with TRBD2. The V gene end was trimmed by 3 bases and the J gene end by 5 bases; junction bases not matched to a gene: 10. The CDR3 loop spans 15 amino acids. Looked up from germline, CDR1 is DFQATT and CDR2 is SNEGSKA (reference sequence). The CDR3 loop is CSARVAGGRRDTQYF. The CDR3 nucleotides are TGCAGTGCTAGGGTGGCGGGGGGCCGGAGAGATACGCAGTATTTT.

This clonotype was observed a handful of times. The rearrangement joins TRBV6-1 to TRBJ1-2, with D perhaps TRBD1 (5 bases). The CDR3 totals 13 residues. Germline assignment: CDR1 MNHNS and CDR2 SASEGT. Deletions cut 7 bases from V and 3 bases from J, with 12 bases between. The CDR3 region has the DNA TGTGCCAGCACCCAGGTCAGGGACTATGGCTACACCTTC. It translates to CASTQVRDYGYTF.

The gene calls are TRBV7-3 and TRBJ1-6; tentative D call: TRBD1 (6 bases). The CDR3 runs 14 residues. Trimming removed 5 bases from V and 6 bases from J, with 11 bases in between. The V gene's germline CDR1 is SGHTA and CDR2 FQGTGA. CDR3 amino acids: CASSIGQPNSPLHF. The CDR3 region has the DNA TGTGCCAGCAGCATCGGACAGCCTAATTCACCCCTCCACTTT.

The chain is built from TRBV19 and TRBJ1-6; no reliable D call. V was clipped by 4 bases and J by 4 bases, with 8 bases between them. The CDR3 totals 14 residues. From germline, CDR1 is LNHDA and CDR2 SQIVND (reference sequence). The CDR3 DNA reads TGTGCCAGTAGTAATTCCGAATATAATTCACCCCTCCACTTT. Residues: CASSNSEYNSPLHF.

V and J are TRBV19 and TRBJ1-1, with 10 bases lining up with TRBD1. Per germline, CDR1 LNHDA and CDR2 SQIVND (reference sequence). V shed 7 bases and J 0 bases; nucleotides not matched to a gene: 5. The CDR3 spans 15 residues. CDR3: CASKDRGRVNTEAFF. The CDR3 coding sequence is TGTGCCAGTAAAGACAGGGGGCGGGTGAACACTGAAGCTTTCTTT. Drawing the rest from reference TRBV19 and TRBJ1-1, the complete variable domain is DGGITQSPKYLFRKEGQNVTLSCEQNLNHDAMYWYRQDPGQGLRLIYYSQIVNDFQKGDIAEGYSVSREKKESFPLTVTSAQKNPTAFYLCASKDRGRVNTEAFFGQGTRLTVV.

This clonotype was recorded a few times. This chain connects TRBV20-1 to TRBJ1-2, with D possibly being TRBD1 (5 bases). In germline, CDR1 is DFQATT, CDR2 SNEGSKA (reference sequence). V was trimmed by 3 bases and J by 0 bases, leaving 14 bases between them. There are 15 residues in the CDR3. CDR3 DNA sequence: TGCAGTGCTAGTACCCACAGGAGCTCTAACTATGGCTACACCTTC. This sequence encodes CSASTHRSSNYGYTF.

This clonotype occurred a few times. This chain's CDR3 is CSASGTSGGSEQFF. In DNA, the CDR3 is TGCAGTGCTAGCGGTACTAGCGGGGGGTCTGAGCAGTTCTTC. The rearrangement joins TRBV20-1 to TRBJ2-1, with TRBD2 identical over 12 bases. The CDR3 is 14 residues long. Germline assignment: CDR1 DFQATT and CDR2 SNEGSKA (reference sequence). J gave up 9 bases and V 3 bases, and 6 bases lay outside the gene matches.

This sequence joins TRBV7-6 and TRBJ2-1, with 8 bases that match TRBD1. This CDR3 has 19 residues. Germline V gives CDR1 SGHVS, CDR2 FNYEAQ. The junction had 21 bases not matched to a gene; V was cut back by 4 bases and J by 7 bases. The CDR3 region has the DNA TGTGCCAGCAGCTCCCTGGGGGCCCGGACAGGGATCATTATGAATGAGCAGTTCTTC. It is translated as CASSSLGARTGIIMNEQFF.

CDR3 region: CATLTGPGRLFF. The CDR3 region has the DNA TGTGCCACCTTAACAGGTCCCGGGAGGCTGTTTTTT. The J gene is TRBJ2-2, the V gene TRBV19; D possibly corresponds to TRBD2 (6 bases). This CDR3 spans 12 amino acids. V shed 10 bases and J shed 13 bases, with 19 bases lying between them. Germline CDR1 is LNHDA and CDR2 is SQIVND (reference sequence).

The V and J genes are TRBV7-9 and TRBJ1-2, with D unresolved. The V end was cut by 1 base, the J end by 2 bases, with 8 bases between. The CDR3 consists of 14 residues. CDR1 and CDR2 from the germline V gene are SEHNR and FQNEAQ (reference sequence). The CDR3 DNA reads as TGTGCCAGCAGCTTAGGGGAGGAGAACTATGGCTACACCTTC. Amino acid sequence: CASSLGEENYGYTF.

This clonotype was seen only a few times. This chain links TRBV20-1 with TRBJ2-1; TRBD2 agrees at 8 bases. Unmatched junction bases numbered 6, after V lost 5 bases and J lost 6 bases. Germline CDR1 reads DFQATT; CDR2 reads SNEGSKA (reference sequence). The CDR3 consists of 13 residues. As DNA, the CDR3 is TGCAGTGCTCCCCCCGGGGGGGTCAATGAGCAGTTCTTC. Protein sequence: CSAPPGGVNEQFF.

V is TRBV2 and J is TRBJ1-2; 7 bases line up with TRBD1. Unmatched junction bases numbered 5, after V lost 7 bases and J lost 6 bases. Germline CDR1 SNHLY, CDR2 FYNNEI. The CDR3 contains 12 residues. CDR3 region: CASKGTAHGYTF. Here the CDR3 DNA reads TGTGCCAGCAAAGGGACAGCGCATGGCTACACCTTC. The variable domain in full, completed from reference TRBV2 and TRBJ1-2, reads EPEVTQTPSHQVTQMGQEVILRCVPISNHLYFYWYRQILGQKVEFLVSFYNNEISEKSEIFDDQFSVERPDGSNFTLKIRSTKLEDSAMYFCASKGTAHGYTFGSGTRLTVV.

The chain recombines TRBV28 with TRBJ2-3; no definite D call. The CDR3 is made up of 12 amino acids. Germline lookup yields CDR1 MDHEN and CDR2 SYDVKM. V was shortened by 5 bases and J by 1 base, with 4 bases between the two germline ends. CDR3 nucleotides: TGTGCCAGCAGTCGCCGCACAGATACGCAGTATTTT. As protein: CASSRRTDTQYF.

The chain uses TRBV7-8 and TRBJ1-6; a weak D match, TRBD1 (5 bases). Germline CDR1 reads SGHVS; CDR2 reads FQNEAQ. Trimming took off 3 bases at V and 14 bases at J, with 11 bases between the two ends. The CDR3 is 12 amino acids. The DNA for the CDR3 is TGTGCCAGCAGCTTCCCCGGGGGGTCCCTCCACTTT. It codes for CASSFPGGSLHF.

The V and J genes are TRBV20-1 and TRBJ2-6; 11 positions match TRBD2. The germline V gene encodes CDR1 DFQATT and CDR2 SNEGSKA (reference sequence). CDR3 size: 19 residues. V lost 3 bases to trimming and J lost 4 bases; unmatched junction nucleotides: 14. The CDR3 sequence is CSARGSSGGPWAGANVLTF. CDR3 DNA sequence: TGCAGTGCTAGGGGCTCTAGCGGGGGGCCGTGGGCCGGGGCCAACGTCCTGACTTTC.